Shown below are 24 T cell receptor beta chains from a single sample sequenced in a study of T-cell reconstitution after alpha-beta-depleted transplantation in children. This sample's TCRbeta library carried unique molecular identifier barcodes. TCRdb re-called the PCR reads through MiXCR, storing one row per CDR3 protein. The table shows 200,000 to 250,000 distinct CDR3 sequences, with 7.5% to 9.5% occurring only once. Source: PBMCs, mostly from graft donor cells, taken 360 days after TCRalphabeta/CD19-depleted stem cell transplant. The receptors derive from a male patient under 10 years old who had a stem cell transplant for acute myeloid leukemia, so the T cells may come from the graft donor.

The chain employs TRBV20-1 and TRBJ1-2; a weak D match, TRBD1 (5 bases). Trimming cost V 6 bases and J 5 bases, with 16 bases left between them. CDR1 and CDR2 from the germline V gene are DFQATT and SNEGSKA (reference sequence). The CDR3 covers 13 residues. The CDR3, as DNA: TGCAGTGCCAGGTCGCAGGGTGGGTATGGCTACACCTTC. As protein: CSARSQGGYGYTF.

This clonotype occurred many times. The V and J genes are TRBV29-1 and TRBJ2-2; 7 nucleotides line up with TRBD2. In germline, CDR1 is SQVTM, CDR2 ANQGSEA. CDR3 length: 16 amino acids. Trimming took 0 bases from V and 5 from J; bases not matched to a gene: 9. DNA of the CDR3: TGCAGCGTTGAAGATAGGGCGGGGGTTCAAACCGGGGAGCTGTTTTTT. Its protein product is CSVEDRAGVQTGELFF.

In this sample, this clonotype turned up many times. The chain joins TRBV4-1 to TRBJ2-2, with 8 bases identical to TRBD1. CDR3 size: 16 residues. Germline CDR1 and CDR2: MGHRA and YSYEKL. With 1 base clipped from V and 5 bases from J, the junction kept 6 bases outside the gene matches. The CDR3 nucleotides are TGCGCCAGCAGCCAAGGAACCAGGGGGCTTACCGGGGAGCTGTTTTTT. Translated, it gives CASSQGTRGLTGELFF.

The chain employs TRBV7-9 and TRBJ2-7; 7 nucleotides align to TRBD1. CDR1 SEHNR and CDR2 FQNEAQ come from the germline V gene (reference sequence). The CDR3 consists of 14 residues. J was trimmed by 5 bases and V by 3 bases; bases with no gene match: 7. CDR3 nucleotide sequence: TGTGCCAGCAGCTTCCGGGACAGTACACACGAGCAGTACTTC. Amino acids: CASSFRDSTHEQYF.

The chain uses TRBV19 and TRBJ2-7, with D perhaps assigned TRBD1 or TRBD2 (6 bases each). This CDR3 region has 14 residues. Germline CDR1 is LNHDA and CDR2 is SQIVND (reference sequence). Trimming cost V 5 bases and J 3 bases, with 14 bases left between them. CDR3 sequence: CASSFGGGLYEQYF. The CDR3 DNA reads TGTGCCAGTAGTTTCGGTGGGGGGCTCTACGAGCAGTACTTC. The complete variable domain, with remaining parts taken from reference TRBV19 and TRBJ2-7, reads DGGITQSPKYLFRKEGQNVTLSCEQNLNHDAMYWYRQDPGQGLRLIYYSQIVNDFQKGDIAEGYSVSREKKESFPLTVTSAQKNPTAFYLCASSFGGGLYEQYFGPGTRLTVT.

The V and J genes are TRBV5-1 and TRBJ2-5; D is undetermined. The length of the CDR3 is 14 residues. Germline CDR1 and CDR2: SGHRS and YFSETQ. V was shortened by 2 bases and J by 2 bases, with 10 bases between the two germline ends. The CDR3 nucleotides read TGCGCCAGCAGCTTATCGGATCTTCAAGAGACCCAGTACTTC. Translated, it gives CASSLSDLQETQYF. The full variable domain, rest sourced from reference TRBV5-1 and TRBJ2-5, is KAGVTQTPRYLIKTRGQQVTLSCSPISGHRSVSWYQQTPGQGLQFLFEYFSETQRNKGNFPGRFSGRQFSNSRSEMNVSTLELGDSALYLCASSLSDLQETQYFGPGTRLLVL.

The V call is TRBV15, the J call TRBJ1-4; 7 nucleotides line up with TRBD1. Germline loops: CDR1 LNHNV, CDR2 YYDKDF (reference sequence). V was pared by 1 base and J by 8 bases, with 10 bases of the junction left unmatched. The CDR3 contains 16 residues. The CDR3 is CATSRAIETGNEKLFF. Here the CDR3 DNA reads TGTGCCACCAGCAGAGCTATTGAGACAGGGAACGAAAAACTGTTTTTT.

This clonotype was counted a few times. The genes are TRBV20-1 and TRBJ1-6; 10 bases are a match to TRBD1. The CDR3 spans 15 residues. Looked up from germline, CDR1 is DFQATT and CDR2 is SNEGSKA (reference sequence). With V trimmed by 3 bases and J by 6 bases, 5 bases remained unmatched. CDR3 in DNA: TGCAGTGCTAGGAATAGGGACAGGGGTAATTCACCCCTCCACTTT. It codes for CSARNRDRGNSPLHF.

This clonotype was detected many times. This chain links TRBV5-1 with TRBJ2-7, with D possibly called TRBD1 or TRBD2 (5 bases each). The germline CDR1 and CDR2 sequences are SGHRS and YFSETQ. This CDR3 comprises 16 residues. Trimming stripped 0 bases from V and 5 bases from J, with 18 bases between. DNA for the CDR3: TGCGCCAGCAGCTTGGGATACGGGGCTTCGGACCACGAGCAGTACTTC. The encoded protein is CASSLGYGASDHEQYF.

This clonotype has only a few counts. The CDR3 nucleotides are TGTGCCAGCAGCCCAGCGGGGGACGAGCTGGGTCAGTACGTC. It specifies CASSPAGDELGQYV. The chain links TRBV5-6 to TRBJ2-7; 8 nucleotides line up with TRBD2. V was clipped by 4 bases and J by 10 bases; unmatched bases: 13. Germline-derived CDR1 and CDR2 are SGHDT and YYEEEE. CDR3 size: 14 residues.

This chain joins TRBV20-1 and TRBJ1-3; no reliable D call. The CDR3 spans 16 residues. V gave up 5 bases and J gave up 0 bases, with 17 bases separating them. Germline CDR1 and CDR2: DFQATT and SNEGSKA (reference sequence). CDR3 protein: CSALSDHWGSGNTIYF. The CDR3 region has the DNA TGCAGTGCTTTGTCCGATCACTGGGGCTCTGGAAACACCATATATTTT.

The genes are TRBV12-3 or TRBV12-4 and TRBJ1-5, with 7 bases fitting TRBD1. V shed 6 bases and J 4 bases; nucleotides not matched to a gene: 9. The CDR3 length is 15 residues. The CDR3 nucleotides read TGTGCCAGCAGGAAAAAGGGGGCTGCGAATCAGCCCCAGCATTTT. Protein sequence: CASRKKGAANQPQHF.

The chain carries TRBV29-1 and TRBJ2-1; the match to TRBD1 covers 7 bases. The CDR3 has 13 residues. Germline CDR1 reads SQVTM; CDR2 reads ANQGSEA. V lost 8 bases and J lost 8; bases outside the gene matches: 12. CDR3 loop: CSSGDSPYHEQFF. CDR3 nucleotide sequence: TGCAGCTCTGGGGACAGCCCTTACCATGAGCAGTTCTTC.

This clonotype was counted many times. A junction end diverges from the germline sequence, so it may reflect a read error. This chain links TRBV7-2 with TRBJ2-5, with TRBD2 matching over 7 bases. Germline V gives CDR1 SGHTA, CDR2 FQGNSA. The CDR3 spans 14 residues. The CDR3 sequence is CASSLGGGQETQYF. The CDR3 DNA reads as TGCGCCAGCAGCTTGGGCGGGGGACAAGAGACCCAGTACTTC.

The chain has TRBV27 and TRBJ2-3; the match to TRBD2 covers 8 bases. V trimming: 2 bases; J trimming: 3 bases; junction bases outside the gene matches: 10. The CDR3 contains 17 residues. The germline CDR1 and CDR2 sequences are MNHEY and SMNVEV (reference sequence). The CDR3 nucleotides read TGTGCCAGCAGTTTAGAACGGGGGGGCCTCGGGACAGATACGCAGTATTTT. This gives the protein CASSLERGGLGTDTQYF.

CDR3 DNA: TGTGCCAGCAGCTTCCAGGAGGGGTACGAGCAGTACTTC. Protein sequence: CASSFQEGYEQYF. V is TRBV7-9 and J is TRBJ2-7, with D possibly matching TRBD2 (6 bases). Germline CDR1 is SEHNR and CDR2 is FQNEAQ (reference sequence). Trimming removed 3 bases from V and 4 bases from J, with 10 bases in between. The length of the CDR3 is 13 residues. Using reference TRBV7-9 and TRBJ2-7 for the parts outside the CDR3, the full variable domain is DTGVSQNPRHKITKRGQNVTFRCDPISEHNRLYWYRQTLGQGPEFLTYFQNEAQLEKSRLLSDRFSAERPKGSFSTLEIQRTEQGDSAMYLCASSFQEGYEQYFGPGTRLTVT.

In its sample, this clonotype was seen a few times. The chain combines TRBV5-5 with TRBJ2-7, with no clear D. Germline V gene sequence: CDR1 SGHKS, CDR2 YYEKEE (reference sequence). V lost 6 bases, J lost 0 bases, and 13 bases lay in between. The CDR3 runs 14 residues. The CDR3 region has the DNA TGTGCCAGCAAACTAACACCGAGCTCCTACGAGCAGTACGTC. Protein sequence: CASKLTPSSYEQYV.

This clonotype was counted many times. The gene calls are TRBV20-1 and TRBJ2-3; tentative D call: TRBD2 (5 bases). Between the trimmed V and J ends, which lost 3 bases and 1 base, there was a span of 8 bases. CDR3 length: 13 residues. Germline V lookup: CDR1 DFQATT, CDR2 SNEGSKA (reference sequence). The CDR3 nucleotides read TGCAGTGCTAGCGGGATTGGCACAGATACGCAGTATTTT. Protein sequence: CSASGIGTDTQYF.

The CDR3 region is CASSPWTGVNTEAFF. The CDR3 DNA is TGCGCCAGCAGCCCCTGGACAGGGGTGAACACTGAAGCTTTCTTT. The rearrangement links TRBV5-1 to TRBJ1-1; 9 nucleotides match TRBD1. This CDR3 has 15 residues. Germline trimming cut 4 bases from V and 0 bases from J; bases unmatched to any gene: 4. CDR1 is SGHRS and CDR2 is YFSETQ in the germline V gene.

This clonotype came up a few times. This sequence joins TRBV7-3 and TRBJ2-2; possible D gene TRBD2, 7 bases. The germline V gene encodes CDR1 SGHTA and CDR2 FQGTGA. Trimming left V 5 bases short and J 2 bases short, with 9 bases between. This CDR3 has 14 amino acids. CDR3 nucleotides: TGTGCCAGCAGCGCGGGGGCCAACACCGGGGAGCTGTTTTTT. Its protein is CASSAGANTGELFF.

The chain employs TRBV2 and TRBJ2-6; no definite D call. Trimming pared 6 bases from V and 0 bases from J, leaving 15 bases between. CDR1 and CDR2 (germline): SNHLY, FYNNEI. The CDR3 totals 17 residues. Written as DNA, the CDR3 is TGTGCCAGCAGAGCCTATATTCAATTCTCTGGGGCCAACGTCCTGACTTTC. This gives the protein CASRAYIQFSGANVLTF. Based on the CDR3 plus reference TRBV2 and TRBJ2-6, the full variable domain is EPEVTQTPSHQVTQMGQEVILRCVPISNHLYFYWYRQILGQKVEFLVSFYNNEISEKSEIFDDQFSVERPDGSNFTLKIRSTKLEDSAMYFCASRAYIQFSGANVLTFGAGSRLTVL.

This clonotype was seen only a few times. CDR3 residues: CATSRARKGRYTF. The CDR3 bases are TGTGCCACCAGCAGAGCAAGGAAGGGCCGCTACACCTTC. This chain connects TRBV15 to TRBJ1-2; D is undetermined. Germline V gene lookup returns CDR1 LNHNV and CDR2 YYDKDF (reference sequence). Trimming removed 1 base at V and 9 bases at J, with 12 bases between. This CDR3 is built from 13 residues.

The table lists this clonotype with a few counts. V is TRBV5-1 and J is TRBJ2-5; 9 bases match TRBD1. V shed 4 bases, J shed 4 bases, and the junction held 11 bases outside the gene matches. The CDR3 contains 16 residues. Germline V gives CDR1 SGHRS, CDR2 YFSETQ. The CDR3 bases are TGCGCCAGCAGCCCAGCCCCACAGGGGGCCGTAGAGACCCAGTACTTC. Translation: CASSPAPQGAVETQYF.

The genes are TRBV20-1 and TRBJ2-5; 10 bases agree with TRBD2. The CDR3 has 14 amino acids. Germline V gives CDR1 DFQATT, CDR2 SNEGSKA (reference sequence). V shed 2 bases, J shed 4 bases, and the junction held 4 bases outside the gene matches. The CDR3 loop reads CSARIAGGRETQYF. The DNA of the CDR3 is TGCAGTGCTAGAATAGCGGGAGGCCGAGAGACCCAGTACTTC.